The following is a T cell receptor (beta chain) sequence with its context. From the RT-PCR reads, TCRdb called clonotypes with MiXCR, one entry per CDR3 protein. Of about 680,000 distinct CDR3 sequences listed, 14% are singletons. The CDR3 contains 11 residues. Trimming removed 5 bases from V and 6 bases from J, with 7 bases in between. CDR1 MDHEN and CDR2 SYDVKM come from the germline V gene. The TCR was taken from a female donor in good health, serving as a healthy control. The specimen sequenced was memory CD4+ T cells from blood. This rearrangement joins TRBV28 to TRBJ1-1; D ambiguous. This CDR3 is CASSVRSEAFF. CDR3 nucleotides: TGTGCCAGCAGTGTACGGTCTGAAGCTTTCTTT.